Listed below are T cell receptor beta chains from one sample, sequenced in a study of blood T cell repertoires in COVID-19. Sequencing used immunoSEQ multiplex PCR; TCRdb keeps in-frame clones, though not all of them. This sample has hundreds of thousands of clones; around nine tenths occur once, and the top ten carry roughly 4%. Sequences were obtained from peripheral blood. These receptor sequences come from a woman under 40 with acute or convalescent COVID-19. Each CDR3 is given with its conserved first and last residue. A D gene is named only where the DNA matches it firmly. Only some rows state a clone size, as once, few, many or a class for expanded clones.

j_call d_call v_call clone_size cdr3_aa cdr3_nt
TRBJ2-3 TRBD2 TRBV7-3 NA CASSLLAGGLTDTQYF TGTGCCAGCAGCTTACTAGCGGGGGGCCTCACAGATACGCAGTATTTT
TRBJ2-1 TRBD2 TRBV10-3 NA CAISSGTGGEQFF TGTGCCATCAGTAGTGGTACGGGAGGTGAGCAGTTCTTC
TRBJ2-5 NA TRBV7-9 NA CASSLGGAALQETQYF TGTGCCAGCAGCTTAGGAGGAGCCGCCCTACAAGAGACCCAGTACTTC
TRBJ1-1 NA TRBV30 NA CAWSVRITGIPEAFF TGTGCCTGGAGTGTACGAATTACAGGGATCCCTGAAGCTTTCTTT
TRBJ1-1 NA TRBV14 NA CASSLGRRTEAFF TGTGCCAGCAGCCTGGGGCGGCGGACTGAAGCTTTCTTT
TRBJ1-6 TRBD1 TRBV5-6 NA CASSLNYRGLNNSPLHF TGTGCCAGCAGCTTGAATTACAGGGGGCTTAATAATTCACCCCTCCACTTT
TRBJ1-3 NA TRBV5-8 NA CASSFPDGQIGNTIYF TGTGCCAGCAGCTTCCCTGACGGACAGATTGGAAACACCATATATTTT
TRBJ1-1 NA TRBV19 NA CASSSRVNTEAFF TGTGCCAGTAGTAGCCGGGTGAACACTGAAGCTTTCTTT
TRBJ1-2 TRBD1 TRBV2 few CASMTGHNYGYTF TGTGCCAGCATGACAGGGCATAACTATGGCTACACCTTC
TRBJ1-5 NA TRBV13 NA CASSFRGNQPQHF TGTGCCAGCAGCTTTCGGGGGAATCAGCCCCAGCATTTT
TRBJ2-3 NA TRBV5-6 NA CASSLGQNVDTQYF TGTGCCAGCAGCTTGGGGCAAAACGTGGATACGCAGTATTTT
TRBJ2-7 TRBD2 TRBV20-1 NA CSASSVSGGYEQYF TGCAGTGCTAGTTCGGTTAGCGGGGGTTACGAGCAGTACTTC
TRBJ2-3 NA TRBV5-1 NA CASSAGTGKVTDTQYF TGCGCCAGCAGTGCTGGTACAGGCAAGGTGACAGATACGCAGTATTTT
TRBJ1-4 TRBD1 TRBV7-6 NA CASSLARQGDEKLFF TGTGCCAGCAGCTTGGCGAGACAGGGAGATGAAAAACTGTTTTTT
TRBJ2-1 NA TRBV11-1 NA CASRRLGANEQFF TGTGCCAGCAGGAGACTAGGAGCCAATGAGCAGTTCTTC
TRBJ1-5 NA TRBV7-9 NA CASSPAGQPQHF TGTGCCAGCAGCCCCGCGGGTCAGCCCCAGCATTTT
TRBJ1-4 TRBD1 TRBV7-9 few CASSRQGANEKLFF TGTGCCAGCAGCCGACAGGGAGCTAATGAAAAACTGTTTTTT
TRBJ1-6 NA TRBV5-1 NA CASSLGSGGNSPLHF TGCGCCAGCAGCTTGGGGTCCGGGGGTAATTCACCCCTCCACTTT
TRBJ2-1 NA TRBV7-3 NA CASSRDGAGVGNEQFF TGTGCCAGCAGCAGAGACGGGGCAGGGGTTGGGAATGAGCAGTTCTTC
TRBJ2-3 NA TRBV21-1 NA CASSGQRCF TGTGCCAGCTCGGGACAGCGGTGTTTT
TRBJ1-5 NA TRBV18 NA CASSGRPGHEQPQHF TGTGCCAGCTCGGGAAGACCGGGACATGAACAGCCCCAGCATTTT
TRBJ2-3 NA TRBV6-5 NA CASSYSRLPHTDTQYF TGTGCCAGCAGTTACTCCAGACTTCCTCACACAGATACGCAGTATTTT
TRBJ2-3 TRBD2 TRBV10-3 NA CAISSNTGTSGAADTQYF TGTGCCATCAGTTCAAACACCGGGACTAGCGGGGCGGCAGATACGCAGTATTTT
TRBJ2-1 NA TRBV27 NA CASSFSWGESYNEQFF TGTGCCAGCAGTTTCTCGTGGGGGGAGTCTTACAATGAGCAGTTCTTC
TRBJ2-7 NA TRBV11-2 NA CASSLGAGEQYF TGTGCCAGCAGCCTGGGAGCTGGGGAGCAGTACTTC
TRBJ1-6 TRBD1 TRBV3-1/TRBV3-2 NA CASSQDWDRDSPLHF TGTGCCAGCAGCCAAGATTGGGACAGGGATTCACCCCTCCACTTT
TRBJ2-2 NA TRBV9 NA CASSVAREGHENTGELFF TGTGCCAGCAGCGTAGCAAGGGAGGGACACGAGAACACCGGGGAGCTGTTTTTT
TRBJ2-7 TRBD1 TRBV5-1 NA CASSLGQSYEQYF TGCGCCAGCAGCCTGGGACAGTCCTACGAGCAGTACTTC
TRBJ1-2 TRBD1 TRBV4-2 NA CASSPTGQGDGYTF TGTGCCAGCAGCCCCACGGGACAGGGGGATGGCTACACCTTC
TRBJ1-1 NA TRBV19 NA CASSSNALNTEAFF TGTGCCAGTTCCTCGAACGCACTCAACACTGAAGCTTTCTTT
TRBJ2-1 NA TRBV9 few CASSPRGTTYNEQFF TGTGCCAGCAGCCCTCGGGGGACGACCTACAATGAGCAGTTCTTC
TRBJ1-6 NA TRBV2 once CASSERTVSYNSPLHF TGTGCCAGCAGTGAAAGGACAGTTTCCTATAATTCACCCCTCCACTTT
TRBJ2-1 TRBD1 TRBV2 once CASSEWDRVFEQFF TGTGCCAGCAGTGAATGGGACAGGGTTTTTGAGCAGTTCTTC
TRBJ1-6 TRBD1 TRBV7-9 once CASSATGDSPLHF TGTGCCAGCAGCGCCACAGGGGATTCACCCCTCCACTTT
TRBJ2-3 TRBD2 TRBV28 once CASKTGGGADTQYF TGTGCCAGCAAAACGGGGGGAGGGGCAGATACGCAGTATTTT
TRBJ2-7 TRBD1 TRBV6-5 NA CASSLQGGPYEQYF TGTGCCAGCAGCCTACAGGGGGGCCCCTACGAGCAGTACTTC
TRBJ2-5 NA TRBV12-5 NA CASGLVRDLYF TGTGCTAGTGGTTTGGTACGAGATTTGTACTTC
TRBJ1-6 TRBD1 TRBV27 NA CASSFRTGGVGSYNSPLHF TGTGCCAGCAGTTTCCGGACAGGGGGCGTTGGGTCCTATAATTCACCCCTCCACTTT
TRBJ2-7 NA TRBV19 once CASSISDTPITEQYF TGTGCCAGTAGTATAAGTGACACCCCCATCACCGAGCAGTACTTC
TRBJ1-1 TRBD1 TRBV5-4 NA CASSRDRNTEAFF TGTGCCAGCAGCCGGGACAGGAACACTGAAGCTTTCTTT
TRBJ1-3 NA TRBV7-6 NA CASSPQTAGLNTIYF TGTGCCAGCAGTCCTCAGACAGCTGGCCTGAACACCATATATTTT